Reported below is one TCR beta chain. The CDR3 consists of 15 residues. V was pared by 4 bases and J by 3 bases, with 5 bases of the junction left unmatched. Per the germline V gene, CDR1 is SGHRS and CDR2 is YFSETQ. Living in 25 or so US areas, the participants were between roughly 18 and 90 years of age. Either two negative PCRs, clearance, or symptom resolution qualified Cohort 3 donors as recovered. The record originates from a study of blood T cell repertoires in COVID-19. Study in general: Material from acute and convalescent COVID-19 was sourced from the United States, Italy and Spain.

Authors' methods: Estimates of nucleated cell counts were drawn from the amplification of reference gene primers. Produced via immunoSEQ multiplex PCR; TCRdb's table is partial and in-frame only. That table furnishes V, J and clone size, whereas the DNA furnished D and trimming. Of under 300,000 clones detected, 75% to 95% appear once; the ten largest clones hold 1.5% to 2%. The sequenced material came from PBMCs or T cells enriched from blood (not recorded which). V gene TRBV5-1 combines with J gene TRBJ1-2; the match to TRBD1 covers 11 bases. This receptor was obtained from a woman younger than 35 who had recovered from COVID-19. The CDR3 loop reads CASSGGTGGDYGYTF. CDR3 nucleotides: TGCGCCAGCAGCGGCGGGACAGGGGGTGACTATGGCTACACCTTC.